This passage covers 3 T cell receptor beta chains from one sample sequenced in a study of T-cell reconstitution after alpha-beta-depleted transplantation in children. Unique molecular identifiers were used to barcode this TCRbeta library. From the PCR reads, TCRdb called clonotypes with MiXCR, one entry per CDR3 protein. Among hundreds of thousands of distinct CDR3 sequences, roughly 15% were seen once, and the ten largest hold 43%. This specimen was PBMCs, mostly from graft donor cells, taken 360 days after TCRalphabeta/CD19-depleted stem cell transplant. These receptor sequences come from a male patient under 10 years old who had a stem cell transplant for acute lymphoblastic leukemia, so the T cells may come from the graft donor.

The chain combines TRBV6-2 or TRBV6-3 with TRBJ2-1, with 8 nucleotides matching TRBD2. The CDR3 has 15 residues. J lost 2 bases, V lost 6 bases, and 6 bases had no gene match. The germline CDR1 and CDR2 sequences are MNHEY and SVGEGT. The CDR3 nucleotides read TGTGCCAGCAGCGCGGGGGGCACCACCTACAATGAGCAGTTCTTC. The encoded protein is CASSAGGTTYNEQFF.

The table lists this clonotype with a few counts. V is TRBV7-7 and J is TRBJ1-1; tentatively, D is TRBD1 (6 bases). From germline, CDR1 is SSHAT and CDR2 FNYEAQ (reference sequence). V was pared by 4 bases and J by 4 bases, with 10 bases between. The CDR3 length is 13 residues. The CDR3 protein is CASSYRVGTEAFF. The CDR3 region has the DNA TGTGCCAGCAGCTACAGGGTTGGCACTGAAGCTTTCTTT.

This clonotype was observed many times. J is TRBJ2-7 and V is TRBV20-1; 12 nucleotides agree with TRBD1. V shed 3 bases and J 2 bases; nucleotides not matched to a gene: 8. The germline V gene encodes CDR1 DFQATT and CDR2 SNEGSKA (reference sequence). The CDR3 totals 16 residues. As DNA, the CDR3 is TGCAGTGCTAGCTACACCGGGACAGGGGGCCCCTACGAGCAGTACTTC. Residues: CSASYTGTGGPYEQYF.